What follows are 14 T cell receptor beta chains derived from one specimen sequenced in a study of molecular identifiers for immune sequencing clone quantification. TCRdb reprocessed the PCR reads with MiXCR, giving one entry per CDR3 protein. The table includes about 320,000 distinct CDR3 sequences, 24% detected once. Sequences were obtained from naive CD8+ T cells from blood, with Jurkat cell RNA spiked in. Described subset: FACS-sorted CD8+CD4-CCR7+CD45RA+ naive T cells. The receptors stem from a human donor in good health. Some libraries in this study had Jurkat cell RNA spiked in.

This clonotype was counted ten times or more. The V gene is TRBV10-2, the J gene TRBJ1-1; D uncertain. Germline values: CDR1 WSHSY, CDR2 SAAADI. The CDR3 is 15 amino acids. V gave up 0 bases and J gave up 0 bases, with 8 bases separating them. The CDR3 reads CASSESGYMNTEAFF. DNA of the CDR3: TGCGCCAGCAGTGAGTCAGGGTACATGAACACTGAAGCTTTCTTT.

Concerning this clonotype itself: A much more abundant neighbour one base away suggests this may be a read error. The chain joins TRBV5-6 to TRBJ2-5, with D unresolved. This CDR3 is built from 16 residues. In germline, CDR1 is SGHDT, CDR2 YYEEEE. V shed 4 bases and J shed 1 base, with 17 bases lying between them. The CDR3 DNA follows: TGTGCCAGCAGCCCCTCGTCCAACGATCCCCAAGAGACCCAGTACTTC. This translates into CASSPSSNDPQETQYF.

This clonotype was found a few times. The chain carries TRBV19 and TRBJ1-5, with a possible D match to TRBD1 (5 bases). The CDR3 length is 15 residues. Germline assignment: CDR1 LNHDA and CDR2 SQIVND (reference sequence). The V and J ends lost 7 bases and 1 base respectively, with 14 bases between them. The CDR3 here is CASTMRGTSNQPQHF. Here the CDR3 DNA reads TGTGCCAGTACTATGAGGGGTACGAGCAATCAGCCCCAGCATTTT.

As for this clonotype: A read error may be the cause here, since a much bigger clone is one base away. This rearrangement joins TRBV28 to TRBJ2-3; D is ambiguous. Germline V gene sequence: CDR1 MDHEN, CDR2 SYDVKM. This CDR3 region has 15 residues. V dropped 3 bases and J dropped 2 bases, with 12 bases sitting between them. CDR3: CASSLFSSDTDTQYF. The CDR3 DNA reads TGTGCCAGCAGTTTGTTCTCTTCCGACACAGATACGCAGTATTTT.

This chain links TRBV24-1 with TRBJ2-1; D is unresolved. CDR1 is KGHDR and CDR2 is SFDVKD in the germline V gene. The CDR3 has 11 residues. The V gene lost 3 bases and the J gene lost 8 bases, with 4 bases spanning the gap. The CDR3 nucleotides are TGTGCCACCAGTGATAGCTATGAGCAGTTCTTC. Translated, it gives CATSDSYEQFF.

This sequence joins TRBV10-3 and TRBJ2-7; D gene uncertain. This CDR3 is 12 amino acids long. Germline lookup yields CDR1 ENHRY and CDR2 SYGVKD. V was shortened by 7 bases and J by 4 bases, with 11 bases between the two germline ends. Here the CDR3 reads CAITSPAYEQYF. CDR3 in DNA: TGTGCCATCACTAGTCCTGCGTACGAGCAGTACTTC.

V gene TRBV25-1 combines with J gene TRBJ2-7; D unresolved. Germline CDR1 and CDR2: MGHDK and SYGVNS. Deletions cut 4 bases from V and 6 bases from J, with 13 bases between. CDR3 length: 13 residues. Here the CDR3 DNA reads TGTGCCAGCAGTGCCGTAGGGTTTCCCGAGCAGTACTTC. Translation gives CASSAVGFPEQYF.

A few counts support this clonotype. In DNA form, the CDR3 reads TGCGCCAGCAGCCAAGATACTAGTAGCAATTCACCCCTCCACTTT. It encodes CASSQDTSSNSPLHF. This chain connects TRBV4-3 to TRBJ1-6; D remains unclear. CDR1 LGHNA and CDR2 YSLEER come from the germline V gene. The CDR3 extends over 15 amino acids. The ends were cut back, 0 bases at V and 7 bases at J, with 10 bases in the middle.

This chain connects TRBV5-4 to TRBJ2-3, with a weak D call TRBD2 (7 bases). V gave up 4 bases and J gave up 2 bases, with 14 bases separating them. Germline-derived CDR1 and CDR2 are SGHNT and YYREEE (reference sequence). This CDR3 is built from 15 residues. Written as DNA, the CDR3 is TGTGCCAGCAGCCCGATGGGGGGGGCCACAGATACGCAGTATTTT. Protein sequence: CASSPMGGATDTQYF.

The sample holds many counts of this clonotype. The chain combines TRBV12-3 or TRBV12-4 with TRBJ1-3; possible D gene TRBD1, 6 bases. Deletions cut 7 bases from V and 0 bases from J, with 13 bases between. The CDR3 spans 15 residues. For the CDR3, the DNA is TGTGCCAGCACCATGGACAGCCACTCTGGAAACACCATATATTTT. Protein product: CASTMDSHSGNTIYF.

The chain combines TRBV9 with TRBJ2-3, with 8 nucleotides matching TRBD2. V lost 0 bases, J lost 0 bases, and 6 bases stayed unmatched. The CDR3 covers 17 residues. Looked up from germline, CDR1 is SGDLS and CDR2 is YYNGEE. The CDR3 region has the DNA TGTGCCAGCAGCGTAGGTAGCACTAGCGGAAGCACAGATACGCAGTATTTT. The encoded protein is CASSVGSTSGSTDTQYF.

This clonotype was counted a few times. The chain couples TRBV2 to TRBJ2-7; maybe TRBD1 (7 bases). Trimming shortened V by 6 bases and J by 3 bases, and 12 bases separated the two germline ends. Germline CDR1 SNHLY, CDR2 FYNNEI. The CDR3 is made up of 13 amino acids. CDR3 coding DNA: TGTGCCAGCAGCGGACAGGACTACTACGAGCAGTACTTC. It codes for CASSGQDYYEQYF.

This clonotype was detected a few times. The rearrangement links TRBV7-8 to TRBJ1-5; TRBD1 aligns across 8 bases. The CDR3 covers 16 residues. Trimming at V came to 1 base and at J to 6 bases, leaving 8 bases not matched to a gene. Germline lookup yields CDR1 SGHVS and CDR2 FQNEAQ. This chain's CDR3 is CASSLEVQGAGQPQHF. The CDR3 nucleotides read TGTGCCAGCAGCTTAGAGGTTCAGGGGGCAGGTCAGCCCCAGCATTTT.

This clonotype was seen more than once but under ten times. A junction end diverges from the germline sequence, so it may reflect a read error. The V and J genes are TRBV5-4 and TRBJ1-1, with 9 bases identical to TRBD1. This CDR3 contains 15 residues. Germline V CDR1 and CDR2: SGHNT, YYREEE (reference sequence). The CDR3 loop reads CASSLERDRATEASF. DNA of the CDR3: TGTGCCAGCAGCTTGGAGAGGGACAGGGCGACTGAAGCTTCCTTT.